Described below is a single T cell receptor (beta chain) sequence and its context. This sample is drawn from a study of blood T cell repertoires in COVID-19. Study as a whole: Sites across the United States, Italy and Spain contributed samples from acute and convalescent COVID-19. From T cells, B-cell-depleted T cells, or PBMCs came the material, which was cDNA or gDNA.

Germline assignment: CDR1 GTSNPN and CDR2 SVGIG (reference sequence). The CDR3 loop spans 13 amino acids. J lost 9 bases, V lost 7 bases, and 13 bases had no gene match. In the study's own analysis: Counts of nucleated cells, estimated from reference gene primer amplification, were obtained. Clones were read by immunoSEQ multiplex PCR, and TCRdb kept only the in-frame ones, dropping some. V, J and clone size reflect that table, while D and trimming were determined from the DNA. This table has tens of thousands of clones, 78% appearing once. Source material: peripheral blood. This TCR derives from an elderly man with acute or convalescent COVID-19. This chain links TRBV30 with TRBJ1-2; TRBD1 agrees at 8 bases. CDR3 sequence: CALNTGQANSYTF. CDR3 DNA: TGTGCCTTGAACACGGGACAGGCTAATAGCTACACCTTC.